This T cell receptor beta chain was recovered during a study of multiple sclerosis patients with progressive multifocal leukoencephalopathy. Study-level information: Longitudinal control samples came from natalizumab-treated multiple sclerosis patients without PML.

The protocol was immunoSEQ multiplex PCR, while the TCRdb copy is restricted to in-frame clones and leaves out a portion. The sample lists roughly 28,000 clones; around 89% were seen once. Turning to this clone: Its antigen is still unknown.

Findings and caveats of the study: Clones expanded at PML were already present before and during natalizumab. At PML onset, no shared TRBV or TRBJ gene usage was seen.

Germline trimming cut 6 bases from V and 5 bases from J; bases unmatched to any gene: 9. The CDR3 runs to 15 residues. Germline V gives CDR1 MRHNA, CDR2 SNTAGT. Time point specified: before natalizumab initiation. T0 blood was collected before the first natalizumab infusion. Sequencing was carried out using PBMCs. The sequence was collected from a human donor with multiple sclerosis. This chain uses TRBV6-4 with TRBJ2-3, with 9 bases matching TRBD2. CDR3 sequence reads: CASSPGLAVVDTQYF. In DNA, the CDR3 is TGTGCCAGCAGCCCGGGACTAGCCGTCGTAGATACGCAGTATTTT.